This TCR beta chain originates from a study of T-cell memory formation after mild COVID-19. Each CDR3 protein gets one entry after TCRdb re-called the 5' RACE reads with MiXCR. The profile shows over 450,000 distinct CDR3 sequences, roughly 21% of them singletons. The length of the CDR3 is 15 residues. Trimming removed 4 bases at V and 4 bases at J, with 14 bases between. CDR1 MGHRA and CDR2 YSYEKL come from the germline V gene. Sequencing input: PBMCs or a T cell subset sorted from them (not recorded which). This receptor was taken from an adult woman who had mild COVID-19 (a few samples of this study predate the infection). Cell type and time point are not known. The genes are TRBV4-1 and TRBJ1-3; D is unclear. CDR3 nucleotides: TGCGCCAGCAGCCCTCGGACCTTCGGGGGAAACACCATATATTTT. It encodes CASSPRTFGGNTIYF.